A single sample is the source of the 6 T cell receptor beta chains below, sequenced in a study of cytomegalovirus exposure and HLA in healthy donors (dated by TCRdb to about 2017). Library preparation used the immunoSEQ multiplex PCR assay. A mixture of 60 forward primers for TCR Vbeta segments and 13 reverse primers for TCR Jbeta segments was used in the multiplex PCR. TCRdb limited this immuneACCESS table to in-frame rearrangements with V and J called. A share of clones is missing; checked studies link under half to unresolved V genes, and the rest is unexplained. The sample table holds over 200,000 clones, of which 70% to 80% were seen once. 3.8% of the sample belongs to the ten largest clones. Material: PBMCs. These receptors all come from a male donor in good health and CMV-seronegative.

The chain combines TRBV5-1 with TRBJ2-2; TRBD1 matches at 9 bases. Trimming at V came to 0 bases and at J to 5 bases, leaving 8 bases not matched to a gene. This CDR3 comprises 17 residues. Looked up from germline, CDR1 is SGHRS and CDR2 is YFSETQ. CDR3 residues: CASSLGSTGGVTGELFF. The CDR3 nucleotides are TGCGCCAGCAGCTTGGGCTCGACAGGGGGAGTAACCGGGGAGCTGTTTTTT.

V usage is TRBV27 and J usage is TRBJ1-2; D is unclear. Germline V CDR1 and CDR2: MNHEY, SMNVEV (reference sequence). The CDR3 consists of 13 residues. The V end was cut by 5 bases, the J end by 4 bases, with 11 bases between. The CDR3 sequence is CASSLRGSYGYTF. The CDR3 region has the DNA TGTGCCAGCAGTCTACGAGGGAGCTATGGCTACACCTTC.

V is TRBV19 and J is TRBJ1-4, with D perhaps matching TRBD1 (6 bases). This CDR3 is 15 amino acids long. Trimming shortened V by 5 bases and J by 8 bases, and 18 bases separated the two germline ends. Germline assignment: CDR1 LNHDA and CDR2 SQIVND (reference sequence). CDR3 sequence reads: CASSVQRGGEEKLFF. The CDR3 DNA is TGTGCCAGTAGTGTGCAGCGGGGGGGCGAGGAAAAACTGTTTTTT.

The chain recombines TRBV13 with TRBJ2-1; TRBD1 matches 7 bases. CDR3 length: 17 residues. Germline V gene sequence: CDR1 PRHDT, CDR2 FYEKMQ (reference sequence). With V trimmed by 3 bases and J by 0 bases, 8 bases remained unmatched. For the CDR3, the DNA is TGTGCCAGCAGCTTGAACAGGGGCCCAAGCTCCTACAATGAGCAGTTCTTC. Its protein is CASSLNRGPSSYNEQFF.

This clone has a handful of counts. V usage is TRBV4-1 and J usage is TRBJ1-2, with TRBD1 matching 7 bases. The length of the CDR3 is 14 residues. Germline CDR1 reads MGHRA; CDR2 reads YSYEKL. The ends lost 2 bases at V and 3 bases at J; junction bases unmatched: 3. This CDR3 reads CASSQRDRDYGYTF. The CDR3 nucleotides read TGCGCCAGCAGCCAAAGGGACAGAGACTATGGCTACACCTTC.

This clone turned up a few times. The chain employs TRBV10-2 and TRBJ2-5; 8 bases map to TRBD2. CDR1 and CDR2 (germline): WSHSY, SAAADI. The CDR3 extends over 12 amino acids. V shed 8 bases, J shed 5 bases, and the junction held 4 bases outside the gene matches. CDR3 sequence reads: CASAGGRETQYF. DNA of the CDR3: TGCGCCAGCGCGGGGGGACGGGAGACCCAGTACTTC.